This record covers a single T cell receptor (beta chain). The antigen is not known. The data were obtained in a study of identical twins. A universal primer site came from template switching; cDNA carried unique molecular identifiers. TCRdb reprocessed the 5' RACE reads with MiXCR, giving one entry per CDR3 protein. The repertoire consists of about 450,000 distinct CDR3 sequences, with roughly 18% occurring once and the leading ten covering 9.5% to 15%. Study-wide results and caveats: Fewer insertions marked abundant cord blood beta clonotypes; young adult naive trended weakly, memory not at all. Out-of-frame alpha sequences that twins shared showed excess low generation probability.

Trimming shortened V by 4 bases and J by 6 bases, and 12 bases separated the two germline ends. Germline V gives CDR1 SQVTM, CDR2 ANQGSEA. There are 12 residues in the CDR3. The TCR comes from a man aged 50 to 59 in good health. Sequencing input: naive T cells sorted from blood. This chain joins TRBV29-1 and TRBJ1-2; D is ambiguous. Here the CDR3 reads CSVGQEYDGYTF. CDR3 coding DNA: TGCAGCGTTGGGCAGGAGTACGATGGCTACACCTTC.